The 29 T cell receptor beta chains listed next were all sequenced from one sample in a study of graft-versus-host responses after intestinal transplantation. Antigens of these TCRs are unknown. The repertoire was sequenced with immunoSEQ multiplex PCR; TCRdb's copy has only in-frame clones and lacks some. Among tens of thousands of clones listed, 85% to 95% were seen once. This specimen was unstimulated CD8+ T cells sorted from spleen or lymph node cells, taken before intestinal transplant. The receptors stem from a human donor who received an intestinal transplant.

This chain connects TRBV7-9 to TRBJ2-7; 8 bases map to TRBD1. Per germline, CDR1 SEHNR and CDR2 FQNEAQ (reference sequence). The junction had 10 bases not matched to a gene; V was cut back by 3 bases and J by 6 bases. This CDR3 is built from 15 residues. CDR3 nucleotides: TGTGCCAGCAGCTTTGGGGACAGGTCCCTTTTCGAGCAGTACTTC. Translating gives CASSFGDRSLFEQYF.

The chain links TRBV5-1 to TRBJ2-1; D gene unclear. The CDR3 contains 14 residues. Trimming cost V 2 bases and J 8 bases, with 14 bases left between them. The germline gives CDR1 SGHRS, CDR2 YFSETQ. This CDR3 is CASSFGLNQDEQFF. The CDR3 DNA reads TGCGCCAGCAGCTTCGGCCTAAACCAAGATGAGCAGTTCTTC.

This rearrangement joins TRBV15 to TRBJ2-2; perhaps D is TRBD1 or TRBD2 (6 bases each). The germline V gene has CDR1 LNHNV and CDR2 YYDKDF (reference sequence). The CDR3 totals 15 residues. Trimming removed 7 bases from V and 3 bases from J, with 15 bases in between. CDR3 sequence: CATIKGGQDTGELFF. The DNA of the CDR3 is TGTGCCACCATCAAGGGGGGCCAGGACACCGGGGAGCTGTTTTTT.

This clone was recorded only once. The J gene is TRBJ2-1, the V gene TRBV7-9; D not certain. Germline CDR1 reads SEHNR; CDR2 reads FQNEAQ (reference sequence). The CDR3 is 12 residues long. V dropped 5 bases and J dropped 10 bases, with 12 bases sitting between them. The CDR3 sequence: CASSLGLSEQFF. In DNA, the CDR3 is TGTGCCAGCAGCCTGGGGTTGAGCGAGCAGTTCTTC.

This rearrangement joins TRBV11-2 to TRBJ1-2, with 8 bases aligning to TRBD1. Germline V gene data show CDR1 as SGHAT and CDR2 as FQNNGV. Losses at the gene ends were 1 base for V and 4 bases for J; bases not matched to a gene: 5. The CDR3 contains 15 residues. CDR3 residues: CASSLVAGGGYGYTF. CDR3 nucleotide sequence: TGTGCCAGCAGCTTAGTAGCAGGGGGCGGCTATGGCTACACCTTC.

The CDR3, as DNA: TGTGCCAGCAGCAAAGGCGCTCAGGGGGCGCCCTACGAGCAGTACTTC. Translating it yields CASSKGAQGAPYEQYF. The rearrangement joins TRBV7-2 to TRBJ2-7; 8 nucleotides match TRBD1. The CDR3 runs to 16 residues. The germline CDR1 and CDR2 sequences are SGHTA and FQGNSA. Germline trimming cut 5 bases from V and 2 bases from J; bases unmatched to any gene: 11.

The chain carries TRBV28 and TRBJ1-2, with no clear D. Looked up from germline, CDR1 is MDHEN and CDR2 is SYDVKM. Trimming removed 2 bases at V and 3 bases at J, with 13 bases between. The CDR3 length is 15 residues. The CDR3 coding sequence is TGTGCCAGCAGTTTACGGTCAGAGGTCGACTATGGCTACACCTTC. Protein sequence: CASSLRSEVDYGYTF.

The V and J genes are TRBV4-1 and TRBJ2-1; TRBD1 agrees at 7 bases. V dropped 1 base and J dropped 4; count of bases not matched to a gene: 7. The germline V gene has CDR1 MGHRA and CDR2 YSYEKL. The CDR3 totals 16 residues. CDR3 in DNA: TGCGCCAGCAGCCAAGCAACCGGGACAGCTTACAATGAGCAGTTCTTC. Translated: CASSQATGTAYNEQFF.

This chain joins TRBV19 and TRBJ2-7; either TRBD1 or TRBD2 may fit D (5 bases each). This CDR3 spans 14 amino acids. Germline lookup yields CDR1 LNHDA and CDR2 SQIVND (reference sequence). The V and J ends lost 2 bases and 6 bases respectively, with 14 bases between them. The CDR3 spells CASSIWGPPSEQYF. CDR3 nucleotide sequence: TGTGCCAGTAGTATATGGGGACCTCCGAGCGAGCAGTACTTC.

The chain combines TRBV18 with TRBJ2-7; 9 bases match TRBD1. Germline V gives CDR1 KGHSH, CDR2 LQKENI. Trimming cost V 5 bases and J 2 bases; bases outside gene matches: 13. The length of the CDR3 is 17 residues. CDR3 DNA sequence: TGTGCCAGCTCAACCCCGGACAGGGGTGGGCCTCCCTACGAGCAGTACTTC. This sequence encodes CASSTPDRGGPPYEQYF.

This chain uses TRBV10-3 with TRBJ2-7; TRBD2 matches 7 bases. Per the germline V gene, CDR1 is ENHRY and CDR2 is SYGVKD. This CDR3 is 12 amino acids long. J lost 2 bases, V lost 7 bases, and 2 bases had no gene match. CDR3 sequence reads: CAIIAGPYEQYF. CDR3 in DNA: TGTGCCATCATAGCGGGTCCCTACGAGCAGTACTTC.

V gene TRBV20-1 combines with J gene TRBJ2-5, with D hard to call. This CDR3 contains 11 residues. CDR1 and CDR2 (germline): DFQATT, SNEGSKA (reference sequence). V gave up 1 base and J gave up 4 bases, with 4 bases separating them. The CDR3 sequence is CSARAPETQYF. In DNA, the CDR3 is TGCAGTGCTAGAGCCCCAGAGACCCAGTACTTC.

This chain joins TRBV27 and TRBJ1-5, with D unresolved. CDR1 is MNHEY and CDR2 is SMNVEV in the germline V gene (reference sequence). Trimming took 2 bases from V and 6 from J, leaving 8 bases between them. CDR3 length: 13 residues. CDR3 amino acids: CASSLVGGQPQHF. CDR3 DNA: TGTGCCAGCAGTTTAGTGGGAGGTCAGCCCCAGCATTTT.

The chain recombines TRBV28 with TRBJ2-7; no reliable D call. Germline V gene sequence: CDR1 MDHEN, CDR2 SYDVKM. V gave up 6 bases and J gave up 0 bases, with 12 bases separating them. The CDR3 has 14 amino acids. CDR3 DNA sequence: TGTGCCAGCAGCCCCCTCATTTCCTCCTACGAGCAGTACTTC. Protein sequence: CASSPLISSYEQYF.

The sample holds one count of this clone. This chain uses TRBV2 with TRBJ1-1; TRBD1 is a possible D gene (5 bases). The germline V gene encodes CDR1 SNHLY and CDR2 FYNNEI. V shed 8 bases and J shed 5 bases, with 12 bases lying between them. The CDR3 sequence is 12 residues long. DNA for the CDR3: TGTGCCAGCCTCGGGGGGGTGACTGAAGCTTTCTTT. Translation gives CASLGGVTEAFF. Supplemented by reference TRBV2 and TRBJ1-1, the full variable domain reads EPEVTQTPSHQVTQMGQEVILRCVPISNHLYFYWYRQILGQKVEFLVSFYNNEISEKSEIFDDQFSVERPDGSNFTLKIRSTKLEDSAMYFCASLGGVTEAFFGQGTRLTVV.

The rearrangement joins TRBV18 to TRBJ2-7; no reliable D call. The V gene lost 0 bases and the J gene lost 2 bases, with 8 bases spanning the gap. This CDR3 is built from 14 residues. The germline V gene has CDR1 KGHSH and CDR2 LQKENI. The CDR3 DNA reads as TGTGCCAGCTCACCACCGGAAAACCCCTACGAGCAGTACTTC. It specifies CASSPPENPYEQYF.

The DNA for the CDR3 is TGTGCCAGCAGTAGTCTTAGAGGACCTAATGAAAAACTGTTTTTT. Amino acids: CASSSLRGPNEKLFF. The J gene is TRBJ1-4, the V gene TRBV27; D unclear. The CDR3 is made up of 15 amino acids. V was cut by 5 bases and J by 3 bases, with 13 bases left in between. Germline CDR1 reads MNHEY; CDR2 reads SMNVEV (reference sequence).

The V gene is TRBV28, the J gene TRBJ1-5; D remains ambiguous. This CDR3 is 18 amino acids long. The germline gives CDR1 MDHEN, CDR2 SYDVKM. V lost 7 bases and J 2 bases, leaving 24 bases between the germline ends. The CDR3 is CASMVFPFYRFGNQPQHF. The CDR3 coding sequence is TGTGCCAGCATGGTCTTTCCTTTCTACCGGTTTGGCAATCAGCCCCAGCATTTT.

The chain employs TRBV4-1 and TRBJ2-6; 7 bases line up with TRBD1. Trimming removed 1 base from V and 3 bases from J; junction bases left unmatched: 9. Looked up from germline, CDR1 is MGHRA and CDR2 is YSYEKL. CDR3 length: 18 residues. CDR3 protein: CASSQGQGPVGGANVLTF. In DNA form, the CDR3 reads TGCGCCAGCAGCCAAGGACAGGGACCCGTCGGTGGGGCCAACGTCCTGACTTTC.

The chain carries TRBV28 and TRBJ2-7; D is uncertain. CDR1 is MDHEN and CDR2 is SYDVKM in the germline V gene. The CDR3 length is 12 residues. V was trimmed by 2 bases and J by 4 bases, leaving 6 bases between them. CDR3 coding DNA: TGTGCCAGCAGTTTACGGTCATACGAGCAGTACTTC. Amino acid sequence: CASSLRSYEQYF. Full variable domain (outside the CDR3, taken from reference TRBV28 and TRBJ2-7): DVKVTQSSRYLVKRTGEKVFLECVQDMDHENMFWYRQDPGLGLRLIYFSYDVKMKEKGDIPEGYSVSREKKERFSLILESASTNQTSMYLCASSLRSYEQYFGPGTRLTVT.

This clone was detected only a few times. The J gene is TRBJ1-4, the V gene TRBV5-4; TRBD1 aligns across 8 bases. Germline loops: CDR1 SGHNT, CDR2 YYREEE (reference sequence). The CDR3 length is 14 residues. The V gene end was trimmed by 4 bases and the J gene end by 6 bases; junction bases not matched to a gene: 5. The CDR3 region is CASSPDRGYEKLFF. The CDR3 bases are TGTGCCAGCAGCCCCGACAGGGGATATGAAAAACTGTTTTTT. Looking up the rest from reference TRBV5-4 and TRBJ1-4 gives the full variable domain: ETGVTQSPTHLIKTRGQQVTLRCSSQSGHNTVSWYQQALGQGPQFIFQYYREEENGRGNFPPRFSGLQFPNYSSELNVNALELDDSALYLCASSPDRGYEKLFFGSGTQLSVL.

With regard to this clone: In the same sample, other DNA sequences code for this CDR3. The chain joins TRBV27 to TRBJ2-2; 12 nucleotides line up with TRBD2. CDR1 MNHEY and CDR2 SMNVEV come from the germline V gene (reference sequence). The trim removed 5 bases at V and 9 bases at J, leaving 4 bases unmatched. The CDR3 has 14 amino acids. The CDR3: CASSPGLAGRELFF. Written as DNA, the CDR3 is TGTGCCAGCAGTCCGGGACTAGCGGGTCGGGAGCTGTTTTTT.

The J gene is TRBJ2-1, the V gene TRBV28; D is perhaps TRBD2 (6 bases). Germline CDR1 is MDHEN and CDR2 is SYDVKM. Trimming stripped 8 bases from V and 2 bases from J, with 10 bases between. The CDR3 consists of 13 residues. The CDR3 coding sequence is TGTGCCAGCGTCGCGGGAACCTACAATGAGCAGTTCTTC. As protein: CASVAGTYNEQFF.

The CDR3 DNA follows: TGTGCCAGCAGAAAGGGGTTCTACGAGCAGTACTTC. Its protein product is CASRKGFYEQYF. This chain connects TRBV6-5 to TRBJ2-7; possible D gene TRBD1, 5 bases. CDR1 and CDR2 (germline): MNHEY, SVGAGI. V gave up 6 bases and J gave up 3 bases, with 9 bases separating them. The CDR3 is made up of 12 amino acids.

DNA of the CDR3: TGTGCGACCCACGGGGGCGGTTATGGCTACACCTTC. It codes for CATHGGGYGYTF. This rearrangement joins TRBV5-6 to TRBJ1-2, with a weak D call TRBD1 (6 bases). The CDR3 runs 12 residues. CDR1 and CDR2 from the germline V gene are SGHDT and YYEEEE.

The genes are TRBV5-1 and TRBJ2-3, with D maybe TRBD1 (6 bases). The germline V and J ends were trimmed by 0 bases and 2 bases, with 13 bases remaining between them. This CDR3 spans 16 amino acids. Germline V lookup: CDR1 SGHRS, CDR2 YFSETQ. CDR3 nucleotide sequence: TGCGCCAGCAGCTTGGGATTCAGGGGCCCCACAGATACGCAGTATTTT. Translation: CASSLGFRGPTDTQYF.

The rearrangement links TRBV28 to TRBJ2-7; TRBD2 aligns across 8 bases. Unmatched junction bases numbered 3, after V lost 3 bases and J lost 2 bases. The CDR3 is 14 amino acids. Germline-derived CDR1 and CDR2 are MDHEN and SYDVKM. The CDR3 spells CASSLTSEPYEQYF. Written as DNA, the CDR3 is TGTGCCAGCAGTTTGACTAGCGAACCCTACGAGCAGTACTTC.

V is TRBV27 and J is TRBJ1-2, with D tentatively TRBD1 (5 bases). This CDR3 region has 16 residues. V was shortened by 6 bases and J by 0 bases, with 17 bases between the two germline ends. Germline CDR1 reads MNHEY; CDR2 reads SMNVEV (reference sequence). CDR3 DNA sequence: TGTGCCAGCAGACCCCCCGGGGGGATAACTAACTATGGCTACACCTTC. It specifies CASRPPGGITNYGYTF.

The chain combines TRBV7-3 with TRBJ2-3; possibly TRBD2 for D (6 bases). The CDR3 runs to 15 residues. V lost 5 bases and J 3 bases, leaving 15 bases between the germline ends. CDR1 SGHTA and CDR2 FQGTGA come from the germline V gene. The CDR3 here is CASSPLGGGTDTQYF. Here the CDR3 DNA reads TGTGCCAGCAGCCCCCTAGGAGGAGGGACAGATACGCAGTATTTT.